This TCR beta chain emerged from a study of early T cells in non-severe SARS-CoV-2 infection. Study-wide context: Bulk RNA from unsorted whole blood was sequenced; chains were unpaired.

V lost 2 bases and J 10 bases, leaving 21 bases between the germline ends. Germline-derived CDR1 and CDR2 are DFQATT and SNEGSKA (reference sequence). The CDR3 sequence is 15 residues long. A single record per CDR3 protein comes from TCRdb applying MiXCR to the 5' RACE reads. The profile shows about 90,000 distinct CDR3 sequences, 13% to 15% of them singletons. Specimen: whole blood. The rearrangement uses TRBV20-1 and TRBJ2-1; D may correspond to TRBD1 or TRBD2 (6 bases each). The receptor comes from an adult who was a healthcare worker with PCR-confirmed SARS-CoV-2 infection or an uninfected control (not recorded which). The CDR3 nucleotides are TGCAGTGCTAGAATGGGGGGCACATCCCTCCGGGAGCAGTTCTTC. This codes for CSARMGGTSLREQFF.